One sample yielded the 13 T cell receptor beta chains listed below, sequenced in a study of blood T cells in healthy people across ages. Together with a sample-barcoded 5' primer, a J-beta primer mix was included in a second PCR lasting roughly 6 to 12 cycles. TCRdb re-analysed the 5' RACE reads in MiXCR, keeping a single row per CDR3 protein. There are 900,000 to 950,000 distinct CDR3 sequences in the sample; about 29% occur only once, and about 9.4% lies in the top ten. These same data were also listed under a study on T cells of mothers and their children.

The sequenced material came from blood. These TCRs come from a middle-aged woman in good health.

About this clonotype itself: This may stem from a read error, because a much larger clone lies one nucleotide away. This sequence joins TRBV18 and TRBJ2-7; weak D call: TRBD1 (6 bases). This CDR3 comprises 14 residues. V was trimmed by 3 bases and J by 2 bases, leaving 11 bases between them. Per the germline V gene, CDR1 is KGHSH and CDR2 is LQKENI. The CDR3 region has the DNA TGTGCCAGCTCACCGACCAGGGGCCCCTACGAGCAGTACTTC. Its protein product is CASSPTRGPYEQYF.

This clonotype has just a few counts. The V and J genes are TRBV30 and TRBJ1-5, with TRBD1 matching over 7 bases. This CDR3 contains 14 residues. Germline CDR1 is GTSNPN and CDR2 is SVGIG (reference sequence). J gave up 7 bases and V 0 bases, and 6 bases lay outside the gene matches. DNA for the CDR3: TGTGCCTGGAGTGTGGCAGGGGGTGGGCAGCCCCAGCATTTT. Its protein is CAWSVAGGGQPQHF. The variable domain in full, with the rest retrieved from reference TRBV30 and TRBJ1-5, is SQTIHQWPATLVQPVGSPLSLECTVEGTSNPNLYWYRQAAGRGLQLLFYSVGIGQISSEVPQNLSASRPQDRQFILSSKKLLLSDSGFYLCAWSVAGGGQPQHFGDGTRLSIL.

The chain is built from TRBV7-8 and TRBJ2-3; TRBD2 might be the D (5 bases). Germline CDR1 is SGHVS and CDR2 is FQNEAQ. The CDR3 totals 15 residues. V was pared by 1 base and J by 3 bases, with 11 bases between. The DNA for the CDR3 is TGTGCCAGCAGCTTAGTCGGACTGCGGACAGATACGCAGTATTTT. This encodes CASSLVGLRTDTQYF.

This clonotype was observed many times. V is TRBV7-3 and J is TRBJ2-7, with D maybe TRBD1 (6 bases). Germline CDR1 SGHTA, CDR2 FQGTGA. There are 15 residues in the CDR3. Trimming left V 0 bases short and J 3 bases short, with 12 bases between. Here the CDR3 DNA reads TGTGCCAGCAGCTTAACTTCAGGGGACCTCTACGAGCAGTACTTC. It is translated as CASSLTSGDLYEQYF.

This clonotype occurred a few times. The J gene is TRBJ1-1, the V gene TRBV25-1; a weak D match, TRBD1 (5 bases). The germline V gene encodes CDR1 MGHDK and CDR2 SYGVNS. Trimming stripped 5 bases from V and 0 bases from J, with 10 bases between. The CDR3 totals 14 residues. In DNA form, the CDR3 reads TGTGCCAGCAGTATGGGGACTGTGAACACTGAAGCTTTCTTT. It translates to CASSMGTVNTEAFF.

V gene TRBV7-2 combines with J gene TRBJ1-2; D is ambiguous. The CDR3 covers 15 residues. Germline assignment: CDR1 SGHTA and CDR2 FQGNSA. V was cut by 5 bases and J by 1 base, with 14 bases left in between. The CDR3 DNA is TGTACCAGCAGCCTAGAGGCCAGGCTTAACTATGGCTACACCTTC. Its translation: CTSSLEARLNYGYTF.

The J gene is TRBJ2-3, the V gene TRBV2, with 8 bases matching TRBD1. The CDR3 is 14 residues long. After removal of 3 bases from V and 5 bases from J, the junction contained 4 bases not matched to a gene. Per the germline V gene, CDR1 is SNHLY and CDR2 is FYNNEI. The CDR3 coding sequence is TGTGCCAGCAGTGACAGGACAGGGCGAGATACGCAGTATTTT. It codes for CASSDRTGRDTQYF.

The chain joins TRBV28 to TRBJ2-5, with 10 bases fitting TRBD1. Trimming removed 4 bases from V and 3 bases from J; junction bases left unmatched: 8. In germline, CDR1 is MDHEN, CDR2 SYDVKM. This CDR3 comprises 16 residues. For the CDR3, the DNA is TGTGCCAGCAGTTCCGTGGACAGGGGGACAGAAGAGACCCAGTACTTC. Protein product: CASSSVDRGTEETQYF.

This clonotype was detected many times. The V call is TRBV6-5, the J call TRBJ2-7; 12 bases line up with TRBD2. CDR1 and CDR2 (germline): MNHEY, SVGAGI. The V segment lost 2 bases and the J segment 3 bases; nucleotides outside the gene matches: 8. This CDR3 comprises 17 residues. CDR3 in amino acids: CASSYRGLAGGFYEQYF. The CDR3 DNA reads TGTGCCAGCAGTTACAGAGGCCTAGCGGGGGGGTTCTACGAGCAGTACTTC.

The CDR3 nucleotides read TGCAGCGTTGTCCTGGGTGGCTCTGAAGCTTTCTTT. It specifies CSVVLGGSEAFF. The chain couples TRBV29-1 to TRBJ1-1; D is uncertain. Germline CDR1 is SQVTM and CDR2 is ANQGSEA. CDR3 size: 12 residues. The germline V and J ends were trimmed by 4 bases and 6 bases, with 12 bases remaining between them.

The chain recombines TRBV29-1 with TRBJ2-1, with a weak D call TRBD2 (5 bases). The end of the DNA aligns better with TRBJ2-7, so the J call may be wrong. The CDR3 sequence is 13 residues long. Germline CDR1 SQVTM, CDR2 ANQGSEA. The CDR3 sequence is CSVYGSSYNEQYF. DNA of the CDR3: TGCAGCGTTTATGGGAGCTCCTACAATGAGCAGTACTTC.

This clonotype has more than one count but fewer than ten. The J gene is TRBJ1-2, the V gene TRBV9; unclear D gene. V lost 3 bases and J 1 base, leaving 10 bases between the germline ends. The CDR3 runs to 14 residues. Germline V lookup: CDR1 SGDLS, CDR2 YYNGEE. CDR3 sequence: CASSEEVGNYGYTF. The CDR3, as DNA: TGTGCCAGCAGCGAGGAGGTCGGTAACTATGGCTACACCTTC.

This chain links TRBV7-2 with TRBJ2-7; TRBD1 agrees at 8 bases. Germline CDR1 and CDR2: SGHTA and FQGNSA. J gave up 12 bases and V 1 base, and 5 bases lay outside the gene matches. This CDR3 contains 12 residues. The CDR3 reads CASSLGRGLGYF. DNA for the CDR3: TGTGCCAGCAGCTTAGGCAGGGGGCTCGGGTACTTC.